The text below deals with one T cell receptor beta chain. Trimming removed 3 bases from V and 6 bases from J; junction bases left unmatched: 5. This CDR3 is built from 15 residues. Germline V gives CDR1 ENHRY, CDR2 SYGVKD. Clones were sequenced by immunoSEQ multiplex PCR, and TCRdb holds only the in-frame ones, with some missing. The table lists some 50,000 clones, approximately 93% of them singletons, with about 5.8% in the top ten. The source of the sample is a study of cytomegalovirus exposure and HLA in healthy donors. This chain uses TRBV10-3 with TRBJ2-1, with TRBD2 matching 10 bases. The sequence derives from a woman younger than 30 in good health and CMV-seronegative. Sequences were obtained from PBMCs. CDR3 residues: CAISEVAGGSNEQFF. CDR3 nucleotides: TGTGCCATCAGTGAAGTAGCGGGAGGATCCAATGAGCAGTTCTTC.